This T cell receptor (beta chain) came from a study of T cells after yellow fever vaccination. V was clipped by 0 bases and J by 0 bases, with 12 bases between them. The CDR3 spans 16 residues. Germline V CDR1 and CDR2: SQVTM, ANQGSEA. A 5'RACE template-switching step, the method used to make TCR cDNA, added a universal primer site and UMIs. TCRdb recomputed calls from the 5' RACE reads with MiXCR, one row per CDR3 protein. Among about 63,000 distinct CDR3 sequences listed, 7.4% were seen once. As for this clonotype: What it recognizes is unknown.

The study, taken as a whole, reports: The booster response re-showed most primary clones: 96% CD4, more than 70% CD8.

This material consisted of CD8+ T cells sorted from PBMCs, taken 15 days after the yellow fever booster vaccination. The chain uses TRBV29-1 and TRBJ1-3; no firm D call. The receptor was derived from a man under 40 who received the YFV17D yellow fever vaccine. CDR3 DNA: TGCAGCGTTGAAGATGAGGGCCCGCTCTCTGGAAACACCATATATTTT. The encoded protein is CSVEDEGPLSGNTIYF.